This is a list of T cell receptor beta chains from one sample in a study of identifying expanded T cells in peripheral blood. Clones were read by immunoSEQ multiplex PCR, and TCRdb kept only the in-frame ones, dropping some. The sample lists some 93,000 clones, 88% occurring once. The sequencing input was blood. Receptor source: a person between 18 and 70 years old in good health. The conserved cysteine and the conserved F or W are not part of the CDR3 here. Fields, in order: V gene, CDR3 protein.

v_gene: TRBV5-4
CDR3aa: ASSLEIGGYEQY

v_gene: TRBV30
CDR3aa: AWSRGDAYNSPLH

v_gene: TRBV30
CDR3aa: AWSVHQREKLF

v_gene: TRBV19
CDR3aa: ASSMGSGGIDTQY

v_gene: TRBV5-1
CDR3aa: ASSRNTGSAGELF

v_gene: TRBV25-1
CDR3aa: ASSGLAGANTGELF

v_gene: TRBV5-4
CDR3aa: ASSLVGANGYT

v_gene: TRBV30
CDR3aa: AWSIGPSNQPQH

v_gene: TRBV18
CDR3aa: ASSRRDPPGYT

v_gene: TRBV9
CDR3aa: ASSPQPHSGANVLT

v_gene: TRBV28
CDR3aa: ASSSLISTGPRSGANVLT

v_gene: TRBV18
CDR3aa: ASSPRKDRRLNYGYT

v_gene: TRBV11-2
CDR3aa: ASSPNGGPYEQY